At least ten counts were recorded for the clone carrying this TCR beta chain. Its target is unknown. MiXCR was run by TCRdb on the reads, yielding one entry per CDR3 protein. Of hundreds of thousands of distinct CDR3 sequences listed, roughly 17% are singletons. There are 14 residues in the CDR3. V lost 7 bases, J lost 6 bases, and 8 bases stayed unmatched. The V gene's germline CDR1 is MDHEN and CDR2 SYDVKM. The data are from a study of T cell repertoires in cytomegalovirus infection. Overall study: An indication of both CMV infection and matching HLA type came from public TCR beta signatures. Broader study findings: CMV-specific TCR beta clonotypes restricted by HLA-C dominated the ex vivo response. Cumulative frequency of public TCR beta families picked out carriers of CMV plus the relevant HLA.

This rearrangement joins TRBV28 to TRBJ2-3, with 9 positions matching TRBD1. What was sequenced was PBMCs. This TCR was sampled from a human donor in good health (CMV status not recorded). Some clones in this sample may be carry-over from other donors' samples. For the CDR3, the DNA is TGTGCCAGCACATTAGGACAGGGGTTGGATACGCAGTATTTT. Translating gives CASTLGQGLDTQYF.